The sequence of this TCR beta chain was determined in a study of cytomegalovirus exposure and HLA in healthy donors. All donors participated as healthy donors of bone marrow. The CDR3 runs to 15 residues. PCR employed 60 Vbeta and 13 Jbeta primers. TCRdb's copy holds only in-frame clones and misses some; the assay was immunoSEQ multiplex PCR. This sample yields 90,000 or so clones, of which over 65% are seen a single time; around 16% belongs to the top ten. This TCR was recovered from a woman between 18 and 29 years old in good health and CMV-seropositive. Sequencing was carried out using PBMCs. J is TRBJ2-7 and V is TRBV21-1; the table's D call of TRBD2 was not tested on the DNA. TRBV21-1 corresponds to a pseudogene. The CDR3 coding sequence is TGTGCCAGCAGCAAAATACTGCCACCCTCCTACGAGCAGTACTTC. This gives the protein CASSKILPPSYEQYF.